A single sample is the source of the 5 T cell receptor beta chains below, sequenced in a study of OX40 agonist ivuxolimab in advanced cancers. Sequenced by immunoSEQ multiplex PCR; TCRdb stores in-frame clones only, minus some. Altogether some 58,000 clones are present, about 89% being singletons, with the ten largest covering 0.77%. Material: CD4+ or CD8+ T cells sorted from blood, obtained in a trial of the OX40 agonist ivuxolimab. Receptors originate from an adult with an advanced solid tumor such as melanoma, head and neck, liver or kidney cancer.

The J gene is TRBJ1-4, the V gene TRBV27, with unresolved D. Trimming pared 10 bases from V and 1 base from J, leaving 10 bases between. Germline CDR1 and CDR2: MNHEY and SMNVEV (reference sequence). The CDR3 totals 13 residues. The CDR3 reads CATSRQTNEKLFF. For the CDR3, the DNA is TGTGCCACCTCAAGGCAAACTAATGAAAAACTGTTTTTT.

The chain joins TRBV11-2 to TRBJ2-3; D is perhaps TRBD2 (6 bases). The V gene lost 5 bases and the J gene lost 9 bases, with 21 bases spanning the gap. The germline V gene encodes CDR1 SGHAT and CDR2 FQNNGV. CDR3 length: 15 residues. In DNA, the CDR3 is TGTGCCAGCAGCGTTAATCCTTCTGGGACTCTAACGCAGTATTTT. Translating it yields CASSVNPSGTLTQYF. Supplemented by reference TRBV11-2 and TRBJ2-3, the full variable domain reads EAGVAQSPRYKIIEKRQSVAFWCNPISGHATLYWYQQILGQGPKLLIQFQNNGVVDDSQLPKDRFSAERLKGVDSTLKIQPAKLEDSAVYLCASSVNPSGTLTQYFGPGTRLTVL.

CDR3 nucleotide sequence: TGTGCCAGCTCACAGGCCTTTCGGACAAGGGGAAATTCACCCCTCCACTTT. Translation gives CASSQAFRTRGNSPLHF. The V gene is TRBV18, the J gene TRBJ1-6, with TRBD1 as a possible D gene (5 bases). The CDR3 sequence is 17 residues long. V was clipped by 4 bases and J by 7 bases, with 20 bases between them. The germline V gene has CDR1 KGHSH and CDR2 LQKENI.

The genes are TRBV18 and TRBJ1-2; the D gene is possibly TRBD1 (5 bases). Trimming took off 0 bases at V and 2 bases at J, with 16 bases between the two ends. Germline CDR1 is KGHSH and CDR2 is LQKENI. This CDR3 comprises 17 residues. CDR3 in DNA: TGTGCCAGCTCACCACCGTATAGAACAGGTGGGAACTATGGCTACACCTTC. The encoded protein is CASSPPYRTGGNYGYTF.

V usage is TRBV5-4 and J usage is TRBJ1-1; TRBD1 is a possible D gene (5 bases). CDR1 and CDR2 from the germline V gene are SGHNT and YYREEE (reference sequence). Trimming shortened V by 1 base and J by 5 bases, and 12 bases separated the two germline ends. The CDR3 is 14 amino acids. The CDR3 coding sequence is TGTGCCAGCAGCTTGAATTGGGGGAAGACTGAAGCTTTCTTT. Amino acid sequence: CASSLNWGKTEAFF.